This T cell receptor (beta chain) appears in the sequencing data of a study of tumor and adjacent non-tumor tissue in lung cancer. Looking at the study overall: Samples averaged approximately 3.9 million productive TCRbeta reads each. Study observations and caveats: Normal lung showed higher cumulative top 100 clone frequency than tumor.

Notes on this clonotype: Its antigen is not identified. An end of the junction differs from the germline gene, which may be a read error.

The library came from three nested PCR rounds adapted from ARM-PCR protocols. TCRdb re-called the multiplex PCR reads through MiXCR, storing one row per CDR3 protein. In the table there are about 81,000 distinct CDR3 sequences, 72% of which are singletons. RNA was extracted from bulk tissue without any cell sorting. This CDR3 spans 12 amino acids. Germline-derived CDR1 and CDR2 are SQVTM and ANQGSEA. The receptor was derived from a woman between 35 and 50 years old with non-small cell lung cancer. What was sequenced was lung tumor tissue. This sequence joins TRBV29-1 and TRBJ2-7; D might be TRBD2 (5 bases). The CDR3 DNA reads as TGCAGCGCTGAAAGAGGGCCTGGACTGAAGTACTTC. Translating it yields CSAERGPGLKYF.